The 3 T cell receptor beta chains listed next were all sequenced from one sample in a study of OX40 agonist ivuxolimab in advanced cancers. Only in-frame clones appear in the TCRdb table, and some are missing; sequencing was by immunoSEQ multiplex PCR. This table has approximately 60,000 clones, nearly 85% appearing once. Sequences were derived from CD4+ or CD8+ T cells sorted from blood, sampled in a trial of the OX40 agonist ivuxolimab. The receptors originated from an adult with an advanced solid tumor such as melanoma, head and neck, liver or kidney cancer.

This clone was seen a single time. The gene calls are TRBV7-9 and TRBJ2-3, with unresolved D. The CDR3 runs to 15 residues. CDR1 is SEHNR and CDR2 is FQNEAQ in the germline V gene (reference sequence). Trimming cost V 0 bases and J 3 bases, with 10 bases left between them. As DNA, the CDR3 is TGTGCCAGCAGCTTAGCGGCTAGGGCTACAGATACGCAGTATTTT. It yields the protein CASSLAARATDTQYF.

The chain has TRBV7-9 and TRBJ1-1; D gene unclear. The CDR3 has 13 residues. Germline-derived CDR1 and CDR2 are SEHNR and FQNEAQ (reference sequence). V gave up 5 bases and J gave up 1 base, with 8 bases separating them. CDR3 loop: CASSTAANTEAFF. For the CDR3, the DNA is TGTGCCAGCAGCACCGCGGCGAACACTGAAGCTTTCTTT.

This rearrangement joins TRBV7-2 to TRBJ1-1, with D hard to call. Germline CDR1 and CDR2: SGHTA and FQGNSA. Trimming shortened V by 5 bases and J by 0 bases, and 16 bases separated the two germline ends. The CDR3 is 16 amino acids. The CDR3 bases are TGTGCCAGCAGCCTAGGTAGCTCAGGCATGAACACTGAAGCTTTCTTT. Its translation is CASSLGSSGMNTEAFF. The whole variable domain, filled in from reference TRBV7-2 and TRBJ1-1, reads GAGVSQSPSNKVTEKGKDVELRCDPISGHTALYWYRQSLGQGLEFLIYFQGNSAPDKSGLPSDRFSAERTGGSVSTLTIQRTQQEDSAVYLCASSLGSSGMNTEAFFGQGTRLTVV.